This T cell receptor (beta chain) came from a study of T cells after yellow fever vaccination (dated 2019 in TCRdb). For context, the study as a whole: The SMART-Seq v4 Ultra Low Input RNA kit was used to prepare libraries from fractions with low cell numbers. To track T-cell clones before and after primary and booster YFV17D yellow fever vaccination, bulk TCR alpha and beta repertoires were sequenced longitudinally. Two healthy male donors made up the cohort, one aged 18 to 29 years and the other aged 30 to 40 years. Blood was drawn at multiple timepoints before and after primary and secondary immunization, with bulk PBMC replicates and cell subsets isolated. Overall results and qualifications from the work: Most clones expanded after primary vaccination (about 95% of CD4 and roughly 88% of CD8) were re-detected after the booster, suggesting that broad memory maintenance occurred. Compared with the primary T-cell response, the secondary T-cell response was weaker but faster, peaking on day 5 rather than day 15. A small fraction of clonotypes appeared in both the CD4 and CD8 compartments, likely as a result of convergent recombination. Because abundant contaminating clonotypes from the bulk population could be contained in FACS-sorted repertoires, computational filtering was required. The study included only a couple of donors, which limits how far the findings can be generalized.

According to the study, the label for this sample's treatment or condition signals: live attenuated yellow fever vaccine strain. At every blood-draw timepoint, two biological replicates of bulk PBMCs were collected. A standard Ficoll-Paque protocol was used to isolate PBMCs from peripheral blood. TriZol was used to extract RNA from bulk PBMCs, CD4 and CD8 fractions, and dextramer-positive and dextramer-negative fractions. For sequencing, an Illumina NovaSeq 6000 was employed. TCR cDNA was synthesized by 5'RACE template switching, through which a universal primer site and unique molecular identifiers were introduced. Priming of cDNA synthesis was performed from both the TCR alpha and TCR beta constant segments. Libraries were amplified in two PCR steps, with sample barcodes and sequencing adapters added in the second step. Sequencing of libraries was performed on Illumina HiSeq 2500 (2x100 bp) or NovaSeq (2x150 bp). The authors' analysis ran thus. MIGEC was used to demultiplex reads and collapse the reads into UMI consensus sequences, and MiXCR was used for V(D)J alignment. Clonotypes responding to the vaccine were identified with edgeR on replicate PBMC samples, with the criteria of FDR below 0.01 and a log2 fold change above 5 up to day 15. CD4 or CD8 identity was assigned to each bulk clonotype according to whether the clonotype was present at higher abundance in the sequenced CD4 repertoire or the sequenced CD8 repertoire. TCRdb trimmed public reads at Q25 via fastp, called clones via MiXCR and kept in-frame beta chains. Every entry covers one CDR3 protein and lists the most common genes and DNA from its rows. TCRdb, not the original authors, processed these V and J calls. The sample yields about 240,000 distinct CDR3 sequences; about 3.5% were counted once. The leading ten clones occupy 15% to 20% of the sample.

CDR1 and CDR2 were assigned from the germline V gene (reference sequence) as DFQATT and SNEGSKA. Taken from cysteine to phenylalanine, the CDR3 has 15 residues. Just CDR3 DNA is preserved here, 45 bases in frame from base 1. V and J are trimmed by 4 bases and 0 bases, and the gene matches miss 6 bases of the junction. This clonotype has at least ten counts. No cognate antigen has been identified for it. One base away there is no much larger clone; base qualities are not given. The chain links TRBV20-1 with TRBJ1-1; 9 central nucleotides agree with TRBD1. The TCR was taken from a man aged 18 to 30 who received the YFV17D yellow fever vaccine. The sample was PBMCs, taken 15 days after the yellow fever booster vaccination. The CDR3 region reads CSAKRQGGMNTEAFF. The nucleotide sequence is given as TGCAGTGCTAAGAGACAGGGGGGGATGAACACTGAAGCTTTCTTT.